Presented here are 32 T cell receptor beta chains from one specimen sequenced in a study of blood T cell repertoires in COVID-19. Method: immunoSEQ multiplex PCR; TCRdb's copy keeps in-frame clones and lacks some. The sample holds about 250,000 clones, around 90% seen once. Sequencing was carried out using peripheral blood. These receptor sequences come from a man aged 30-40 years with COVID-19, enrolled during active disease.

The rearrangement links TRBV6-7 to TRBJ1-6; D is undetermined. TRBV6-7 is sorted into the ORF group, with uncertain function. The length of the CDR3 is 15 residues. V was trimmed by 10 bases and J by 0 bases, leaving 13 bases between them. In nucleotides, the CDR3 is TGTGCCACCTCTCGAGTGAGCTCCTATAATTCACCCCTCCACTTT. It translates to CATSRVSSYNSPLHF.

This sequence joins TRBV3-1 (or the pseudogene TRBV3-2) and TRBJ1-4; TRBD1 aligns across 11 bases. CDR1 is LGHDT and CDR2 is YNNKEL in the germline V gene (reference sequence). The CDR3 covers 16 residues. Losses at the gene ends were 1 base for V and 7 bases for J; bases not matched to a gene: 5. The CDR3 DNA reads TGTGCCAGCAGCCAAGGGACAGGGGGCGCGGGTGAAAAACTGTTTTTT. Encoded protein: CASSQGTGGAGEKLFF.

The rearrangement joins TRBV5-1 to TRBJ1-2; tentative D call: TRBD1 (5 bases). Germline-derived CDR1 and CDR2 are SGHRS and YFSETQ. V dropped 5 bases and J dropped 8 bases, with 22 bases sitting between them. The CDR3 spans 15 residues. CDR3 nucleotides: TGCGCCAGCAGTTCCATTCAGGGAACCCCGTCCGGCTACACCTTC. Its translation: CASSSIQGTPSGYTF.

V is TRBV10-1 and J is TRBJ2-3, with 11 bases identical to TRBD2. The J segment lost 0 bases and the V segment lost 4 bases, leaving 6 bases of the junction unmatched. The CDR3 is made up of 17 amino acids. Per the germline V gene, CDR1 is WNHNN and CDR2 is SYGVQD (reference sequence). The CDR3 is CASSVASGGTSTDTQYF. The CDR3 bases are TGCGCCAGCAGTGTGGCTAGCGGGGGGACTAGCACAGATACGCAGTATTTT.

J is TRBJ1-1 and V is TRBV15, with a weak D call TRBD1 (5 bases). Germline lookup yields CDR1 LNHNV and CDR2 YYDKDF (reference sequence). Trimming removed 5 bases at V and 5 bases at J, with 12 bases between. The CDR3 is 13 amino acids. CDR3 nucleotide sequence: TGTGCCACCAGCCCCCCGGGGGATACTGAAGCTTTCTTT. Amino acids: CATSPPGDTEAFF.

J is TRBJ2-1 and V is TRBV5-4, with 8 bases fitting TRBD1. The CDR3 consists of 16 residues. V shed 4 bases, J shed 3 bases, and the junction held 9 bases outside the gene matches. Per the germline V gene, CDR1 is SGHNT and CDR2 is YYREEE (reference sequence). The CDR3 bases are TGTGCCAGCAGCCCACCGGGACAGGATTTCTACAATGAGCAGTTCTTC. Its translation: CASSPPGQDFYNEQFF.

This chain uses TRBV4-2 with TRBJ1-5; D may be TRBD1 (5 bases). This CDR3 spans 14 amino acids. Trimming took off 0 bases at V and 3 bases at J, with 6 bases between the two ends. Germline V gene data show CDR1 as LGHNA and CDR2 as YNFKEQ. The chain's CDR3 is CASSQDGHNQPQHF. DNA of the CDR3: TGTGCCAGCAGCCAAGACGGACACAATCAGCCCCAGCATTTT.

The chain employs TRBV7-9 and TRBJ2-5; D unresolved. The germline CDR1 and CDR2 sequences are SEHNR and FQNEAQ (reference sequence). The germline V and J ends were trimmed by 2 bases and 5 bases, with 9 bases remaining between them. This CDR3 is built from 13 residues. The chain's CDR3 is CASSLPNPETQYF. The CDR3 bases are TGTGCCAGCAGCTTACCTAACCCGGAGACCCAGTACTTC.

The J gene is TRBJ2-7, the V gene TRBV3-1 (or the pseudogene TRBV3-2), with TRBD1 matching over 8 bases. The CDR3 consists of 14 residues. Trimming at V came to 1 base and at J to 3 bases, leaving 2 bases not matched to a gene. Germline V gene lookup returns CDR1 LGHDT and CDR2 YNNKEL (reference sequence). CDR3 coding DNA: TGTGCCAGCAGCCAAGGCAGGGGGCTCTACGAGCAGTACTTC. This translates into CASSQGRGLYEQYF.

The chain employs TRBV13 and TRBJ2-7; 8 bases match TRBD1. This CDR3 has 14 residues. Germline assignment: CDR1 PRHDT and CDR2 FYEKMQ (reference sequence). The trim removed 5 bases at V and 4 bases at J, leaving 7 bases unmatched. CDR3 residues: CASSGRTGRYEQYF. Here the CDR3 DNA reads TGTGCCAGCAGCGGTAGGACAGGGCGGTACGAGCAGTACTTC.

The DNA for the CDR3 is TGTGCCACCAGTGACCCGCCCAAAACCCAGGGCACTAATGAAAAACTGTTTTTT. It is translated as CATSDPPKTQGTNEKLFF. The rearrangement uses TRBV24-1 and TRBJ1-4, with D possibly matching TRBD1 (5 bases). Germline V lookup: CDR1 KGHDR, CDR2 SFDVKD. The germline V and J ends were trimmed by 4 bases and 2 bases, with 19 bases remaining between them. The CDR3 contains 18 residues.

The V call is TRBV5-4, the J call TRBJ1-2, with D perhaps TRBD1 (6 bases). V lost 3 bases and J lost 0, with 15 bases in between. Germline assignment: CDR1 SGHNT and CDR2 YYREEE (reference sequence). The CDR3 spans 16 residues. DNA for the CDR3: TGTGCCAGCAGCTCACTCACAGGGAGGGCTAACTATGGCTACACCTTC. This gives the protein CASSSLTGRANYGYTF.

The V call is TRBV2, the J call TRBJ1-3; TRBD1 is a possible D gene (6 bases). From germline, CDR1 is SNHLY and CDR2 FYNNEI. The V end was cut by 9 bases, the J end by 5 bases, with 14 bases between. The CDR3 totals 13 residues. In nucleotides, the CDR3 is TGTGCCAGAGCCGGGACAAAACGAAACACCATATATTTT. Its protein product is CARAGTKRNTIYF.

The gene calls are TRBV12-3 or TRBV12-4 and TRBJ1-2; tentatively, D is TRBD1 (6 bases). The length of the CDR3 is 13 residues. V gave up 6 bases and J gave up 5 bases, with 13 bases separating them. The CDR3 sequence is CASRSTGMYGYTF. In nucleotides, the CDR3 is TGTGCCAGCAGGAGTACAGGGATGTATGGCTACACCTTC.

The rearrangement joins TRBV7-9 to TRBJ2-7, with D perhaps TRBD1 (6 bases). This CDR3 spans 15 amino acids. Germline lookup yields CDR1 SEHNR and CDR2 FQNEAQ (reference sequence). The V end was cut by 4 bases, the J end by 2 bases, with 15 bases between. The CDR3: CASSSSGDDTYEQYF. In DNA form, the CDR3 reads TGTGCCAGCAGCTCCTCAGGGGATGATACCTACGAGCAGTACTTC.

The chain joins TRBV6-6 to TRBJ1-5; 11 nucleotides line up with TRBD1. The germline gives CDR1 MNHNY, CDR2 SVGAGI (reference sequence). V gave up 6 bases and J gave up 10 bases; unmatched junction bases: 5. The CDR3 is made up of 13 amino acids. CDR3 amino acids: CASSPGTGGPQHF. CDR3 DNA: TGTGCCAGCAGCCCCGGGACAGGGGGTCCCCAGCATTTT.

CDR3 residues: CASSSLSTDTQYF. Written as DNA, the CDR3 is TGTGCCAGCAGCTCCCTCAGCACAGATACGCAGTATTTT. The rearrangement uses TRBV7-7 and TRBJ2-3; D is undetermined. The ends were cut back, 4 bases at V and 0 bases at J, with 5 bases in the middle. Germline CDR1 and CDR2: SSHAT and FNYEAQ (reference sequence). The CDR3 totals 13 residues.

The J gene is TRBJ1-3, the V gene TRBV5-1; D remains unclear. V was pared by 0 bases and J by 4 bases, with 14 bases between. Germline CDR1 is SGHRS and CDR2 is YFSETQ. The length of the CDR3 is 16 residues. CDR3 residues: CASSLAFQSGGNTIYF. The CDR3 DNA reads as TGCGCCAGCAGCTTGGCCTTTCAGTCCGGGGGAAACACCATATATTTT. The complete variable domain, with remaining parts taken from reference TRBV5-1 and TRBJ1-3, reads KAGVTQTPRYLIKTRGQQVTLSCSPISGHRSVSWYQQTPGQGLQFLFEYFSETQRNKGNFPGRFSGRQFSNSRSEMNVSTLELGDSALYLCASSLAFQSGGNTIYFGEGSWLTVV.

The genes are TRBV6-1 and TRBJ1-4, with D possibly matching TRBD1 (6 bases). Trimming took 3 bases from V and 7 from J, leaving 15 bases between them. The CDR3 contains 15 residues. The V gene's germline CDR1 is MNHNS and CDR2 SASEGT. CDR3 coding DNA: TGTGCCAGCAGTGAGGCGGGGGCCCAACTTGAAAAACTGTTTTTT. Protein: CASSEAGAQLEKLFF.

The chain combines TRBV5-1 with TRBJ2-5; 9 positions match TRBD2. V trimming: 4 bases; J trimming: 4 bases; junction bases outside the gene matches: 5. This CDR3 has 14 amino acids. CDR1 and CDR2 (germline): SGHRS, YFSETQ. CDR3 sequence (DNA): TGCGCCAGCAGCAGCGGGGGGAACGGAGAGACCCAGTACTTC. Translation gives CASSSGGNGETQYF.

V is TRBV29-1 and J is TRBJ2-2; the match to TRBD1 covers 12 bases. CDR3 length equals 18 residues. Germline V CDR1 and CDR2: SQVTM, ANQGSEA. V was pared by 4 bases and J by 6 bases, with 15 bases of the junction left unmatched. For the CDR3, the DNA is TGCAGCGTTGTCGACACGGGACAGGGGGCTGACGGGGCCGGGGAGCTGTTTTTT. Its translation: CSVVDTGQGADGAGELFF.

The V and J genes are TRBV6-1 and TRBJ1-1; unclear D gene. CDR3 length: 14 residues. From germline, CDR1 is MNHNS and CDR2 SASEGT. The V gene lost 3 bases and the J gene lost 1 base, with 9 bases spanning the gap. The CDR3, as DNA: TGTGCCAGCAGTGAGAAAAGCCCGAACACTGAAGCTTTCTTT. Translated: CASSEKSPNTEAFF.

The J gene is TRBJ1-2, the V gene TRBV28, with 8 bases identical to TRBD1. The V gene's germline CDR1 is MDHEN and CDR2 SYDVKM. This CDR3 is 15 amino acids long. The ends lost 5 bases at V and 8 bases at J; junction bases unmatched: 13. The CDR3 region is CASSTQGASVEGYTF. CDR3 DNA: TGTGCCAGCAGTACCCAGGGGGCATCGGTGGAGGGCTACACCTTC.

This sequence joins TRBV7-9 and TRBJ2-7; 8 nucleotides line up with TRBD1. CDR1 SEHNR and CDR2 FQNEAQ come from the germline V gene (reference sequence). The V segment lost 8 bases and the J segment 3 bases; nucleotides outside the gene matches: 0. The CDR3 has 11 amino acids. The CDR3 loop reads CASGTGYEQYF. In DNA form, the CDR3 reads TGTGCCAGCGGGACAGGCTACGAGCAGTACTTC.

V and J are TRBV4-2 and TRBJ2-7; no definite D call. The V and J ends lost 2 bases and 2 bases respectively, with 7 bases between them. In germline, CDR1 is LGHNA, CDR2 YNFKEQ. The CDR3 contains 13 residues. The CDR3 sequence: CASSQSSAYEQYF. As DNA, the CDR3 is TGTGCCAGCAGCCAATCCTCCGCCTACGAGCAGTACTTC.

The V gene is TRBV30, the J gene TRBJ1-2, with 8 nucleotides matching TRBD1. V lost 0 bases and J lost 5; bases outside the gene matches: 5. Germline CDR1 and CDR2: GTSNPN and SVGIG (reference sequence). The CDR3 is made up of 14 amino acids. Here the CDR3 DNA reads TGTGCCTGGAGTGTACTACAGGGGGTATATGGCTACACCTTC. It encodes CAWSVLQGVYGYTF.

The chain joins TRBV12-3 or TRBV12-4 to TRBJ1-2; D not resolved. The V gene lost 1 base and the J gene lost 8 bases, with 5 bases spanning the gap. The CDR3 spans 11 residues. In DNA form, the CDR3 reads TGTGCCAGCAGTTTAGTCGGGGGCTACACCTTC. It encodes CASSLVGGYTF.

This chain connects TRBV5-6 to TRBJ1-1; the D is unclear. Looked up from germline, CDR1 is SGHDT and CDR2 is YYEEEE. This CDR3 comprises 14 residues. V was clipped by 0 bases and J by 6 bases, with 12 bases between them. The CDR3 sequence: CASSLGPPGPEAFF. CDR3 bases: TGTGCCAGCAGCTTGGGACCGCCTGGGCCTGAAGCTTTCTTT.

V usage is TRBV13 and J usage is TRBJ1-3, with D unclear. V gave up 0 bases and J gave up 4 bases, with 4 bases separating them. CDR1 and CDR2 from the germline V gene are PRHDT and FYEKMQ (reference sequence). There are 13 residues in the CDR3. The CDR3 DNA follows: TGTGCCAGCAGCTTAGGATCGGGAAACACCATATATTTT. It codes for CASSLGSGNTIYF.

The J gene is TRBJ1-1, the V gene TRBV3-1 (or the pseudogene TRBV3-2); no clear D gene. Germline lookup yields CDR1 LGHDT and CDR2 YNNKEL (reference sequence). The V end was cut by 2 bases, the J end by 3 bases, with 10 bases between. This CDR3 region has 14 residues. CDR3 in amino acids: CASSQRASHTEAFF. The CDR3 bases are TGTGCCAGCAGCCAAAGAGCGAGTCACACTGAAGCTTTCTTT.

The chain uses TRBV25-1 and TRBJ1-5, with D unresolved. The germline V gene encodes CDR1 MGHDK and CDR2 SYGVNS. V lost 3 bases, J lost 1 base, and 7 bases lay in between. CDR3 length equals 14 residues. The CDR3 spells CASSDGGSNQPQHF. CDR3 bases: TGTGCCAGCAGTGACGGAGGGAGCAATCAGCCCCAGCATTTT. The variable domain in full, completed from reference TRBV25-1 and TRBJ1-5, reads EADIYQTPRYLVIGTGKKITLECSQTMGHDKMYWYQQDPGMELHLIHYSYGVNSTEKGDLSSESTVSRIRTEHFPLTLESARPSHTSQYLCASSDGGSNQPQHFGDGTRLSIL.

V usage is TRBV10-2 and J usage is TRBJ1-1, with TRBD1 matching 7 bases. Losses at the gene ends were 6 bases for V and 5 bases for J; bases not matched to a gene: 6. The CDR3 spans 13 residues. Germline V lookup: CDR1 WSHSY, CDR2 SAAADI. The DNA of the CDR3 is TGCGCCAGCAGCCTTACAGGGGAAACTGAAGCTTTCTTT. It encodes CASSLTGETEAFF.